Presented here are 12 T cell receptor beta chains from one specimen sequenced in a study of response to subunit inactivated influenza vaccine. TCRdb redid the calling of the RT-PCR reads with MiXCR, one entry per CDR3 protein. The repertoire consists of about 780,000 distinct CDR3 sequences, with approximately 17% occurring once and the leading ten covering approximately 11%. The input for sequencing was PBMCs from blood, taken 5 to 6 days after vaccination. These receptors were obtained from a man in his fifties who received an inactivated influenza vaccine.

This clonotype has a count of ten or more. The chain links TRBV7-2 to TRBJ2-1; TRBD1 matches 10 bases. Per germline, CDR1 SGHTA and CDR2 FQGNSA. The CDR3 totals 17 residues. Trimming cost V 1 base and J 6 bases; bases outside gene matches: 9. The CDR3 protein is CASSLVGQGIPGNEQFF. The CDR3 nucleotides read TGTGCCAGCAGCTTAGTGGGACAGGGGATACCAGGCAATGAGCAGTTCTTC.

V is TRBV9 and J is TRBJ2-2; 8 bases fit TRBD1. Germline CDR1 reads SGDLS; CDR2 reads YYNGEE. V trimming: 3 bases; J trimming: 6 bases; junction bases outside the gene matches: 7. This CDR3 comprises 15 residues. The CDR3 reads CASSAVTGVSGELFF. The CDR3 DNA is TGTGCCAGCAGCGCCGTGACAGGGGTATCCGGGGAGCTGTTTTTT.

The CDR3 coding sequence is TGCGCCAGCAGCTTGGACCCGGGACGGATCTACGAGCAGTACTTC. This gives the protein CASSLDPGRIYEQYF. V usage is TRBV5-1 and J usage is TRBJ2-7; D possibly uses TRBD1 or TRBD2 (5 bases each). CDR1 is SGHRS, CDR2 YFSETQ, per germline. Trimming pared 0 bases from V and 3 bases from J, leaving 13 bases between. The CDR3 sequence is 15 residues long.

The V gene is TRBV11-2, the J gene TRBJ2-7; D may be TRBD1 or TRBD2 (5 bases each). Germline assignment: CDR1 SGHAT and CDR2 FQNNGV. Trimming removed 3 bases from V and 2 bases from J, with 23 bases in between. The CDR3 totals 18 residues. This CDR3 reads CASSFRGATSGDAYEQYF. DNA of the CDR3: TGTGCCAGCAGCTTTCGGGGCGCAACAAGTGGGGACGCCTACGAGCAGTACTTC.

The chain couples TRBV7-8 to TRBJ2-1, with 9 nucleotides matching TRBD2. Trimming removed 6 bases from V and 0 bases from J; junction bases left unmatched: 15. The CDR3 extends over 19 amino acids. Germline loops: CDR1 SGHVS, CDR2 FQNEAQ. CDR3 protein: CASRPGGRARLSSYNEQFF. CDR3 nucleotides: TGTGCCAGCAGACCAGGCGGGAGGGCCCGCCTGAGCTCCTACAATGAGCAGTTCTTC. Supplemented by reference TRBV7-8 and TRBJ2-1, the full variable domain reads GAGVSQSPRYKVAKRGQDVALRCDPISGHVSLFWYQQALGQGPEFLTYFQNEAQLDKSGLPSDRFFAERPEGSVSTLKIQRTQQEDSAVYLCASRPGGRARLSSYNEQFFGPGTRLTVL.

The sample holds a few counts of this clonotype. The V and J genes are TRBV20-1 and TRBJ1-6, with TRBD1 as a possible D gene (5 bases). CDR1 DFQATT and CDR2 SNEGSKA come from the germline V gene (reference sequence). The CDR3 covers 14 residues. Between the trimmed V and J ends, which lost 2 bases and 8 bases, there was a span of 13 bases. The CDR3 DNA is TGCAGTGCTAGACCACCGGGACGCCATTCACCCCTCCACTTT. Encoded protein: CSARPPGRHSPLHF.

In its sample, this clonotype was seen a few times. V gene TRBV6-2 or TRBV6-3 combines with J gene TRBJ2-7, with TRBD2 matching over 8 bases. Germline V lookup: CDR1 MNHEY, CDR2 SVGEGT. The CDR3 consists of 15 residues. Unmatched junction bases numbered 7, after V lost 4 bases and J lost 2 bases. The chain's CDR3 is CASSWGLDLPYEQYF. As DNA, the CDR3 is TGTGCCAGCAGTTGGGGACTAGACCTTCCCTACGAGCAGTACTTC.

This chain's CDR3 is CASSPRGENTEAFF. As DNA, the CDR3 is TGCGCCAGCAGTCCCAGGGGGGAGAACACTGAAGCTTTCTTT. V usage is TRBV10-2 and J usage is TRBJ1-1; 7 bases are a match to TRBD1. The germline CDR1 and CDR2 sequences are WSHSY and SAAADI. This CDR3 has 14 residues. V lost 5 bases, J lost 1 base, and 4 bases stayed unmatched.

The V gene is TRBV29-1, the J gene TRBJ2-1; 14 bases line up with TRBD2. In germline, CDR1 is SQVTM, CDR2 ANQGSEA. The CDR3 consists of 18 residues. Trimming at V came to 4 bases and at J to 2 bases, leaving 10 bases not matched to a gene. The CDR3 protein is CSVGGLAGVSAAYNEQFF. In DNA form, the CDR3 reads TGCAGCGTTGGGGGACTAGCGGGAGTAAGTGCCGCCTACAATGAGCAGTTCTTC.

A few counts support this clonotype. The CDR3 sequence: CATSDPGTSHSQETQYF. The CDR3 nucleotides read TGTGCCACCAGTGATCCCGGGACTAGCCACTCCCAAGAGACCCAGTACTTC. V and J are TRBV24-1 and TRBJ2-5; 9 bases fit TRBD2. The CDR3 extends over 17 amino acids. Per germline, CDR1 KGHDR and CDR2 SFDVKD. Trimming cost V 3 bases and J 1 base; bases outside gene matches: 8.

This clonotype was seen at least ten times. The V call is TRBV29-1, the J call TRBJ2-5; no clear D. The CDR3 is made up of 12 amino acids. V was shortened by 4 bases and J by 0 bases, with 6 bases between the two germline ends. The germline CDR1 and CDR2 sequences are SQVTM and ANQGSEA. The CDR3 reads CSVGWDQETQYF. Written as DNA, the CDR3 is TGCAGCGTTGGGTGGGACCAAGAGACCCAGTACTTC. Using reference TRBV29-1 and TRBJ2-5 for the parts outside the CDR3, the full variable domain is SAVISQKPSRDICQRGTSLTIQCQVDSQVTMMFWYRQQPGQSLTLIATANQGSEATYESGFVIDKFPISRPNLTFSTLTVSNMSPEDSSIYLCSVGWDQETQYFGPGTRLLVL.

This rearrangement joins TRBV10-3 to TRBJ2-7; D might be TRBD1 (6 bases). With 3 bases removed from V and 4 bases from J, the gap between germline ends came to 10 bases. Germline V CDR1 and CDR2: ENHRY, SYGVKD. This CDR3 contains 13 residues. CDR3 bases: TGTGCCATCAGTGACACAGGGAAGTACGAGCAGTACTTC. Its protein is CAISDTGKYEQYF.